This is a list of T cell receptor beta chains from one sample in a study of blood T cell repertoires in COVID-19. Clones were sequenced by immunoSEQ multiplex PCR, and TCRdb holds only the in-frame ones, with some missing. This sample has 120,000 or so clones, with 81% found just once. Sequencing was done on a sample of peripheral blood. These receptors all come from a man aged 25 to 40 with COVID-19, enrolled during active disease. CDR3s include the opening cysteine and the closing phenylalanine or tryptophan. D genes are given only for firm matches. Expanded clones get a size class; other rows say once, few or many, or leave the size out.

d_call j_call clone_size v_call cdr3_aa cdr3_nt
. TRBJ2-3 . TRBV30 CACLILDTQYF TGTGCCTGTCTTATTTTGGATACGCAGTATTTT
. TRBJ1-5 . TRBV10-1 CARSGEQNRPQHF TGCGCCAGGTCCGGGGAACAGAATCGGCCCCAGCATTTT
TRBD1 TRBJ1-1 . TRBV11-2 CASSPDRGETEAFF TGTGCCAGCAGCCCGGACAGGGGGGAAACTGAAGCTTTCTTT
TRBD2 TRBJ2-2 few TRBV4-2 CASSQDYLFTGTSGGTGELFF TGTGCCAGCAGCCAAGACTATCTATTCACCGGGACTAGCGGGGGGACCGGGGAGCTGTTTTTT
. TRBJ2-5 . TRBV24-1 CATSAGDYQETQYF TGTGCCACCAGTGCCGGGGACTACCAAGAGACCCAGTACTTC
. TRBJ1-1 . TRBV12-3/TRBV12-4 CASSYTENTEAFF TGTGCCAGCAGTTACACAGAGAACACTGAAGCTTTCTTT
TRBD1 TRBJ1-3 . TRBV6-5 CASSSGGSGNTIYF TGTGCCAGCAGTTCAGGGGGCTCTGGAAACACCATATATTTT
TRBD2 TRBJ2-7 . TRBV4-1 CASSQLLLAGGGEQYF TGCGCCAGCAGCCAACTGCTACTAGCGGGAGGAGGCGAGCAGTACTTC
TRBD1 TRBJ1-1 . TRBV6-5 CASSTRQGKNTEAFF TGTGCCAGCAGTACACGACAGGGCAAGAACACTGAAGCTTTCTTT
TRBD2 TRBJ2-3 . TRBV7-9 CASSPPLRGGLDTQYF TGTGCCAGCAGCCCACCCCTACGGGGGGGCCTGGATACGCAGTATTTT
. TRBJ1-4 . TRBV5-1 CASTRSGPATNEKLFF TGCGCCAGCACCCGCTCTGGCCCTGCAACTAATGAAAAACTGTTTTTT
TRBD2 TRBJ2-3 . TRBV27 CASSPTPTALLAGDTDTQYF TGTGCCAGCAGTCCAACCCCAACAGCGTTACTAGCGGGAGACACAGATACGCAGTATTTT
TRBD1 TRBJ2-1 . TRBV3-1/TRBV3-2 CASSPLGQATKEQFF TGTGCCAGCAGCCCCCTAGGACAGGCCACGAAGGAGCAGTTCTTC
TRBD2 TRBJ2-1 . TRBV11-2 CASSFRPLAGDNEQFF TGTGCCAGCAGCTTTCGTCCGCTAGCGGGAGACAATGAGCAGTTCTTC
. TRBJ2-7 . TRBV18 CASSPPSGTYEQYF TGTGCCAGCTCACCGCCGTCAGGAACCTACGAGCAGTACTTC
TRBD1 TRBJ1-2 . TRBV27 CAIPRTGVGYTF TGTGCCATCCCACGGACAGGGGTTGGCTACACCTTC
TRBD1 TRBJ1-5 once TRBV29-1 CSVQTGGSGQPQHF TGCAGCGTCCAGACAGGGGGCTCAGGTCAGCCCCAGCATTTT
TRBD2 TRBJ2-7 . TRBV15 CATSREAGSSYEQYF TGTGCCACCAGCAGAGAAGCGGGGAGCTCCTACGAGCAGTACTTC
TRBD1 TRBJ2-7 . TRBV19 CASRDSIYEQYF TGTGCCAGCAGGGACAGTATCTACGAGCAGTACTTC
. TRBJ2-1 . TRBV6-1 CASSESGTEQFF TGTGCCAGCAGTGAAAGTGGGACAGAGCAGTTCTTC
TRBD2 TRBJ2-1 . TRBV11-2 CASSHRHSGSSYNEQFF TGTGCCAGCAGCCACAGACATAGCGGGAGCTCCTACAATGAGCAGTTCTTC
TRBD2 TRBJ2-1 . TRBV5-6 CASSSLTSGYYPEQFF TGTGCCAGCAGCTCGCTGACTAGCGGGTACTATCCCGAGCAGTTCTTC
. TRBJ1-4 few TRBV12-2 CASRFRTGRGEKLFF TGTGCAAGTCGCTTTCGGACAGGGAGGGGTGAAAAACTGTTTTTT
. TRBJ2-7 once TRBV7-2 CASSLVGRAYEQYF TGTGCCAGCAGCTTAGTAGGCAGGGCCTACGAGCAGTACTTC
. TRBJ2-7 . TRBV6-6 CASSLGGYEQYF TGTGCCAGCAGTTTGGGGGGATACGAGCAGTACTTC
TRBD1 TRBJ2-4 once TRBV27 CASSPTGRAKNIQYF TGTGCCAGCAGTCCGACAGGGCGGGCCAAAAACATTCAGTACTTC
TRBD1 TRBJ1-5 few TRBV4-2 CASSQDGQGGSPQHF TGTGCCAGCAGCCAAGATGGACAGGGGGGTTCGCCCCAGCATTTT
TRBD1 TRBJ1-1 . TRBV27 CASRHRGSTEAFF TGTGCCAGCAGGCACAGGGGGAGCACTGAAGCTTTCTTT
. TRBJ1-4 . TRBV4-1 CASSQPKGKLFF TGCGCCAGCAGCCAACCAAAGGGGAAACTGTTTTTT
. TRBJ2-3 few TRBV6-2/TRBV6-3 CASSGGTSSDTQYF TGTGCCAGCAGTGGGGGGACTTCCTCAGATACGCAGTATTTT
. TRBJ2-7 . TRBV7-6 CASSLLLDRGTYEQYF TGTGCCAGCAGCTTATTACTGGACCGGGGAACCTACGAGCAGTACTTC
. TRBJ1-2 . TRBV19 CASSIQGRFYGYTF TGTGCCAGTAGTATCCAGGGCCGATTCTATGGCTACACCTTC
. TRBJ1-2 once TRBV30 CAWSRGRENYGYTF TGTGCCTGGAGTCGGGGGAGAGAGAACTATGGCTACACCTTC
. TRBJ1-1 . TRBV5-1 CASSSQSGMNTEAFF TGCGCCAGCAGCTCGCAGTCTGGCATGAACACTGAAGCTTTCTTT
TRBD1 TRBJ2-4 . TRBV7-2 CASSPGQGVNIQYF TGTGCCAGCAGTCCGGGACAGGGGGTAAACATTCAGTACTTC
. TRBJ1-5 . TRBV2 CASSESNNQPQHF TGTGCCAGCAGTGAATCCAACAATCAGCCCCAGCATTTT
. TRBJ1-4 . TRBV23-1 CASSQWAATNEKLFF TGCGCCAGCAGTCAATGGGCAGCAACTAATGAAAAACTGTTTTTT
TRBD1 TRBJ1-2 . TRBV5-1 CASSPLLGQGSGYTF TGCGCCAGCAGCCCCCTCCTCGGACAGGGCTCCGGCTACACCTTC
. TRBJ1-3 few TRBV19 CASLEGRSGNTIYF TGTGCCAGTTTGGAGGGAAGATCTGGAAACACCATATATTTT
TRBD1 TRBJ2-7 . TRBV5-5 CASSLAIGQGAYEQYF TGTGCCAGCAGCTTGGCCATCGGACAGGGAGCCTACGAGCAGTACTTC
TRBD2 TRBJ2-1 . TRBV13 CASSLGSPSGRGWNEQFF TGTGCCAGCAGCTTAGGCTCCCCGAGCGGGAGAGGATGGAATGAGCAGTTCTTC
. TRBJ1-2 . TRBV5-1 CASRGDNNGIYNGYTF TGCGCCAGCAGAGGGGACAATAACGGAATTTACAATGGCTACACCTTC
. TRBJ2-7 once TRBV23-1 CARDSPTGSSYEQYF TGCGCCAGAGACAGTCCAACCGGGAGCTCCTACGAGCAGTACTTC
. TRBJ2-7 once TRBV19 CASGGPKGPYEQYF TGTGCCAGTGGGGGCCCCAAGGGGCCCTACGAGCAGTACTTC
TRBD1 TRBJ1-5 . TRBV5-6 CASSFTGGLDYSNQPQHF TGTGCCAGCAGCTTTACAGGGGGCTTAGATTATAGCAATCAGCCCCAGCATTTT
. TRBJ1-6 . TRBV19 CASSIEPVNSPLHF TGTGCCAGTAGTATTGAACCAGTTAATTCACCCCTCCACTTT
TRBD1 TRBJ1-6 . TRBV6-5 CATRQGVDSPLHF TGTGCCACCCGACAGGGAGTGGATTCACCCCTCCACTTT
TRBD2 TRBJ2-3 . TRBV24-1 CATSGTSGREIADTQYF TGTGCCACCAGTGGAACCTCCGGGAGGGAGATCGCAGATACGCAGTATTTT
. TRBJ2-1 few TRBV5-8 CASSSLLGRLEQFF TGTGCCAGCAGCTCTCTACTAGGGCGGCTGGAGCAGTTCTTC
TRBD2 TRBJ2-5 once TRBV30 CAWTGGLAGQETQYF TGTGCCTGGACGGGGGGACTAGCGGGCCAAGAGACCCAGTACTTC
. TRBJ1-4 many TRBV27 CASSFVATNEKLFF TGTGCCAGCAGTTTCGTTGCAACTAATGAAAAACTGTTTTTT
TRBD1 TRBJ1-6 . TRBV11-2 CASSFLTGGYSYNSPLHF TGTGCCAGCAGCTTCTTGACAGGGGGGTACTCCTATAATTCACCCCTCCACTTT
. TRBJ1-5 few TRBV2 CASSGEGGQIRNQPQHF TGTGCCAGCAGTGGGGAGGGGGGGCAGATCCGCAATCAGCCCCAGCATTTT
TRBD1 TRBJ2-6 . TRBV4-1 CASSRRDRDKSGANVLTF TGCGCCAGCAGCCGCCGGGACAGGGATAAATCTGGGGCCAACGTCCTGACTTTC
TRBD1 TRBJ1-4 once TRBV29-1 CSVGHRGATNEKLFF TGCAGCGTTGGACACAGGGGCGCAACTAATGAAAAACTGTTTTTT
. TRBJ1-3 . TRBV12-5 CASGMRGTLSSGNTIYF TGTGCTAGTGGTATGCGAGGGACTCTTAGCTCTGGAAACACCATATATTTT
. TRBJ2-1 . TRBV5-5 CASSLDPEGPGQFF TGTGCCAGCAGCTTGGATCCCGAAGGCCCGGGGCAGTTCTTC